These T cell receptor beta chains were read from a single sample in a study of cytomegalovirus exposure and HLA in healthy donors. Using immunoSEQ multiplex PCR, the repertoire was profiled, and TCRdb retains in-frame clones only, with some absent. Reported are approximately 110,000 clones; the ten largest clones contain roughly 0.94%. Material for sequencing was PBMCs. These receptors came from a man aged 18 to 29 in good health and CMV-seronegative. The CDR3 runs from the conserved cysteine through the conserved F or W. The D gene is left open where the match is weak.

V gene	D gene	J gene	CDR3 protein	CDR3 DNA
TRBV19	TRBD1	TRBJ2-7	CASSIGTGRPYEQYF	TGTGCCAGTAGTATTGGGACAGGCCGACCCTACGAGCAGTACTTC
TRBV6-1	TRBD1	TRBJ1-5	CASSWTGANNQPQHF	TGTGCCAGCAGTTGGACAGGGGCGAACAATCAGCCCCAGCATTTT
TRBV6-4	-	TRBJ2-7	CASSSSVGGSSYEQYF	TGTGCCAGCAGCTCTTCGGTTGGGGGGAGCTCCTACGAGCAGTACTTC
TRBV10-3	TRBD2	TRBJ2-3	CAITRTSGSRTDTQYF	TGTGCCATCACCAGGACTAGCGGGAGCCGCACAGATACGCAGTATTTT
TRBV7-9	-	TRBJ2-3	CASSSPGGPSDTQYF	TGTGCCAGCAGCTCACCGGGCGGGCCCTCCGATACGCAGTATTTT
TRBV2	TRBD1	TRBJ1-1	CASIRDRGNTEAFF	TGTGCCAGCATCAGGGACAGGGGGAACACTGAAGCTTTCTTT
TRBV6-6	TRBD1	TRBJ2-1	CASQKRTGPYNEQFF	TGTGCCAGTCAAAAGCGGACAGGCCCCTACAATGAGCAGTTCTTC
TRBV30	-	TRBJ1-2	CAWSPPVSGYTF	TGTGCCTGGAGTCCCCCGGTGAGCGGCTACACCTTC
TRBV2	TRBD2	TRBJ2-7	CASAQEASGSRLSYF	TGTGCCAGCGCCCAAGAGGCTAGCGGGAGTCGATTGTCGTACTTC
TRBV18	-	TRBJ1-5	CASSQNRGGRNQPQHF	TGTGCCAGCTCACAAAATAGGGGTGGCAGGAATCAGCCCCAGCATTTT
TRBV2	TRBD1	TRBJ2-3	CASIYPQGGPTDTQYF	TGTGCCAGCATCTACCCCCAAGGGGGCCCCACAGATACGCAGTATTTT
TRBV27	-	TRBJ1-5	CASRNYGGNNQPQHF	TGTGCCAGCAGGAATTATGGGGGGAACAATCAGCCCCAGCATTTT
TRBV23-1	TRBD1	TRBJ2-7	CASPPGGQGQGPYEQYF	TGCGCCAGCCCTCCCGGAGGACAGGGACAGGGTCCCTACGAGCAGTACTTC
TRBV29-1	-	TRBJ1-2	CSVERVSYGYTF	TGCAGCGTTGAGCGCGTTTCCTATGGCTACACCTTC
TRBV2	-	TRBJ2-7	CASSGLGQAYEQYF	TGTGCCAGCAGTGGTCTCGGACAAGCCTACGAGCAGTACTTC
TRBV4-1	-	TRBJ2-7	CASSQEQGTLYEQYF	TGCGCCAGCAGCCAAGAGCAGGGGACACTCTACGAGCAGTACTTC
TRBV29-1	-	TRBJ1-2	CSALRQFKDGYTF	TGCAGCGCCCTCAGACAGTTCAAGGATGGCTACACCTTC
TRBV19	-	TRBJ2-2	CAVPVGTGELFF	TGTGCCGTCCCAGTTGGCACCGGGGAGCTGTTTTTT
TRBV27	-	TRBJ1-4	CASRAGYRGEKLFF	TGTGCCAGCAGGGCAGGGTACCGGGGGGAAAAACTGTTTTTT
TRBV7-9	-	TRBJ1-5	CASSLERVGQPQHF	TGTGCCAGCAGCTTAGAGCGTGTTGGACAGCCCCAGCATTTT
TRBV29-1	TRBD2	TRBJ2-1	CSVGIGGRVGEQFF	TGCAGCGTGGGCATCGGCGGGAGAGTCGGTGAGCAGTTCTTC
TRBV6-1	TRBD2	TRBJ2-3	CASSEEGNRLAGVSTDTQYF	TGTGCCAGCAGTGAAGAGGGTAATCGGCTGGCGGGGGTTAGCACAGATACGCAGTATTTT
TRBV13	TRBD1	TRBJ2-7	CASSLGVTGWNYEQYF	TGTGCCAGCAGCTTAGGGGTGACAGGGTGGAACTACGAGCAGTACTTC
TRBV7-2	TRBD2	TRBJ2-1	CASSVLAGGSGNEQFF	TGTGCCAGCAGCGTACTAGCGGGAGGGTCCGGCAATGAGCAGTTCTTC
TRBV5-1	-	TRBJ2-3	CASSLSASTDTQYF	TGCGCCAGCAGCTTGAGCGCTAGCACAGATACGCAGTATTTT